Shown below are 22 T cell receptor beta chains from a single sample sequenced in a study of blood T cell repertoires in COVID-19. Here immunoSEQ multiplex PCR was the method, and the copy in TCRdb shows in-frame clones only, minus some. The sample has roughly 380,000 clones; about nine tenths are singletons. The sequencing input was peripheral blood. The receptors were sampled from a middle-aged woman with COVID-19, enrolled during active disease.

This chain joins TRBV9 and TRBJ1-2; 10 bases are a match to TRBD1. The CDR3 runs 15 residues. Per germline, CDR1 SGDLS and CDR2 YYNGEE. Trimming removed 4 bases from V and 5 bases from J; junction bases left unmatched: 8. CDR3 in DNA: TGTGCCAGCAGCCCGACGACAGGGGGCGAGTATGGCTACACCTTC. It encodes CASSPTTGGEYGYTF.

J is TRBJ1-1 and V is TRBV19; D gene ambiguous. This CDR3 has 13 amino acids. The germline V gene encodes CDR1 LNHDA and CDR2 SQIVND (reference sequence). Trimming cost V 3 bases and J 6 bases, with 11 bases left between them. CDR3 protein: CASSMLNRAEAFF. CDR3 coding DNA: TGTGCCAGTAGTATGCTGAATCGAGCTGAAGCTTTCTTT.

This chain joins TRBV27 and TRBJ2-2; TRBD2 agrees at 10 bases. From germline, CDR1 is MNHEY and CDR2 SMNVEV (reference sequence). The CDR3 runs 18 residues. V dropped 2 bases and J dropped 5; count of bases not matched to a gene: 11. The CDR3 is CASSLTPLAGAPTGELFF. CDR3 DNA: TGTGCCAGCAGTTTAACCCCTCTAGCGGGGGCCCCTACCGGGGAGCTGTTTTTT.

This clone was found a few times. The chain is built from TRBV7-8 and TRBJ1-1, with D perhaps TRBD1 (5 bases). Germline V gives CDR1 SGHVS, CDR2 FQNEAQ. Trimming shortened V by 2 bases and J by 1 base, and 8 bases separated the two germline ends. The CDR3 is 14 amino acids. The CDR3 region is CASSLRDRNTEAFF. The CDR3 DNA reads TGTGCCAGCAGCTTACGCGACAGGAACACTGAAGCTTTCTTT.

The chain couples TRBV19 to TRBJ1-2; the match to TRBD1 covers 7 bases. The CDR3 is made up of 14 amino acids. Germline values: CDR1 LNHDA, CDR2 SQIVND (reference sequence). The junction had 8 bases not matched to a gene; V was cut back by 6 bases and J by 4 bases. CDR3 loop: CASSNQQGIYGYTF. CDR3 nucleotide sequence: TGTGCCAGTAGCAATCAACAGGGGATCTATGGCTACACCTTC.

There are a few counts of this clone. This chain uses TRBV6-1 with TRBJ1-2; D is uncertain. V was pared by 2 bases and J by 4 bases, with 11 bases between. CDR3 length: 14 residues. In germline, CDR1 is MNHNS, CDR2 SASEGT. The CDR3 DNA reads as TGTGCCAGCAGTGAAAGGGAGGTTCCCTATGGCTACACCTTC. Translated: CASSEREVPYGYTF.

The CDR3 spells CASSRRSGSFKLAPIEQYF. In DNA form, the CDR3 reads TGTGCCAGCAGTCGTCGTAGCGGGAGTTTCAAACTAGCTCCTATCGAGCAGTACTTC. The chain carries TRBV6-2 or TRBV6-3 and TRBJ2-7; 9 bases fit TRBD2. With V trimmed by 5 bases and J by 6 bases, 23 bases remained unmatched. The germline V gene encodes CDR1 MNHEY and CDR2 SVGEGT. The CDR3 covers 19 residues.

In nucleotides, the CDR3 is TGTGCCAGCAGCTTAGTTTACAGCACCTACGAGCAGTACTTC. This codes for CASSLVYSTYEQYF. The rearrangement links TRBV7-2 to TRBJ2-7; D remains unclear. This CDR3 spans 14 amino acids. Trimming took off 1 base at V and 2 bases at J, with 9 bases between the two ends. The germline CDR1 and CDR2 sequences are SGHTA and FQGNSA.

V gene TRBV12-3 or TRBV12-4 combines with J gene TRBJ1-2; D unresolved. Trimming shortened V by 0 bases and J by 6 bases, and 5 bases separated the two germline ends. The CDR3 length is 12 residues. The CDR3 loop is CASSLAAHGYTF. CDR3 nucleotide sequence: TGTGCCAGCAGTTTAGCGGCCCATGGCTACACCTTC.

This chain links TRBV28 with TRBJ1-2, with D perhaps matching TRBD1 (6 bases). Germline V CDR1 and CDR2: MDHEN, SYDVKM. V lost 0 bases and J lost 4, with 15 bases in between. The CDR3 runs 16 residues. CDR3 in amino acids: CASSLWDGQWLYGYTF. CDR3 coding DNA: TGTGCCAGCAGTTTATGGGACGGACAGTGGCTCTATGGCTACACCTTC.

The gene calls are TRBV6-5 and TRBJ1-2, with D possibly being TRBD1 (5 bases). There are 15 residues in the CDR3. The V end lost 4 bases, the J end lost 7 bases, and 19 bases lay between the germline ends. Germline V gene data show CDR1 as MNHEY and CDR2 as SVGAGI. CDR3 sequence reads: CASSSGTIISSGYTF. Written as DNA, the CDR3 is TGTGCCAGCAGTTCTGGGACTATAATTTCTAGTGGCTACACCTTC.

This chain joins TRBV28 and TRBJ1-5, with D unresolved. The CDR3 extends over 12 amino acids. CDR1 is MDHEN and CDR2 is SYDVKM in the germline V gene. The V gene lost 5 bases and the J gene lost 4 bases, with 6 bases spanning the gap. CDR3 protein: CASSTRNQPQHF. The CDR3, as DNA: TGTGCCAGCAGTACTCGTAATCAGCCCCAGCATTTT.

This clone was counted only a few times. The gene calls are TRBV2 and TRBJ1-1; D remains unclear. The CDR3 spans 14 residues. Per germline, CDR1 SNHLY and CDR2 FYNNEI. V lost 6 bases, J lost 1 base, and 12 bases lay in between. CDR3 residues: CASSVESGNTEAFF. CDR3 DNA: TGTGCCAGCAGCGTGGAGTCGGGGAACACTGAAGCTTTCTTT.

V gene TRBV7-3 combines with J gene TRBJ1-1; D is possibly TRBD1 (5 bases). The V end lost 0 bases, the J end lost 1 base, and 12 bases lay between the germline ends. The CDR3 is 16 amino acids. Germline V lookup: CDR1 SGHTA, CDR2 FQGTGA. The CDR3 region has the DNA TGTGCCAGCAGCTTAACGCCGGCAGGGCGGAACACTGAAGCTTTCTTT. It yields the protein CASSLTPAGRNTEAFF.

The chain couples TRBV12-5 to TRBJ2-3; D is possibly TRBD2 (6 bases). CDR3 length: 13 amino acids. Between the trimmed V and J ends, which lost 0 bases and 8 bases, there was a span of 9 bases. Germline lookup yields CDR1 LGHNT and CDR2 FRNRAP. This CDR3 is CASGLVGTFTQYF. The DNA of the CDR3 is TGTGCTAGTGGTTTGGTGGGGACTTTTACGCAGTATTTT.

The CDR3 spells CASSSGETQYF. The DNA of the CDR3 is TGTGCCAGCAGTTCAGGGGAGACCCAGTACTTC. This sequence joins TRBV6-6 and TRBJ2-5; TRBD1 is a possible D gene (5 bases). V was cut by 4 bases and J by 5 bases, with 5 bases left in between. Germline assignment: CDR1 MNHNY and CDR2 SVGAGI (reference sequence). The CDR3 contains 11 residues.

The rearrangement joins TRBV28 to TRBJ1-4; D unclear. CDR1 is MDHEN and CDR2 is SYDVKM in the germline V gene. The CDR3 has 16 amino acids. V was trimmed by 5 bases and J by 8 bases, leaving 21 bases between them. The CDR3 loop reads CASSLPRGLPREKLFF. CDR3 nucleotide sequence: TGTGCCAGCAGTCTACCACGAGGACTCCCTCGGGAAAAACTGTTTTTT. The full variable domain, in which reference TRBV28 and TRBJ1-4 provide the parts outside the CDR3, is DVKVTQSSRYLVKRTGEKVFLECVQDMDHENMFWYRQDPGLGLRLIYFSYDVKMKEKGDIPEGYSVSREKKERFSLILESASTNQTSMYLCASSLPRGLPREKLFFGSGTQLSVL.

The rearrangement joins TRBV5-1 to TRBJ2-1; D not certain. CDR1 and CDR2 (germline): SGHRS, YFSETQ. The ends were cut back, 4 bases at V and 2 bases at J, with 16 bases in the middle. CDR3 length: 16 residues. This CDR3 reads CASSTNQNPPYNEQFF. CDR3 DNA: TGCGCCAGCAGCACAAATCAGAATCCCCCCTACAATGAGCAGTTCTTC. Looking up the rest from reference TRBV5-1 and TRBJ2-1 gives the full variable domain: KAGVTQTPRYLIKTRGQQVTLSCSPISGHRSVSWYQQTPGQGLQFLFEYFSETQRNKGNFPGRFSGRQFSNSRSEMNVSTLELGDSALYLCASSTNQNPPYNEQFFGPGTRLTVL.

The DNA of the CDR3 is TGTGCCGCGTCGACAGGGGATGGCTACACCTTC. Protein product: CAASTGDGYTF. V gene TRBV10-3 combines with J gene TRBJ1-2; TRBD1 agrees at 8 bases. This CDR3 has 11 residues. The trim removed 11 bases at V and 6 bases at J, leaving 5 bases unmatched. CDR1 and CDR2 from the germline V gene are ENHRY and SYGVKD.

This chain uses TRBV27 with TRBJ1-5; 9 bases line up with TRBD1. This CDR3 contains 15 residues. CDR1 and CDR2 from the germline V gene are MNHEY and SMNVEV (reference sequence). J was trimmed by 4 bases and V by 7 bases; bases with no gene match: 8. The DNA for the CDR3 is TGTGCCAGCAAGTGGGGACAGGGCGAAAATCAGCCCCAGCATTTT. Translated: CASKWGQGENQPQHF.

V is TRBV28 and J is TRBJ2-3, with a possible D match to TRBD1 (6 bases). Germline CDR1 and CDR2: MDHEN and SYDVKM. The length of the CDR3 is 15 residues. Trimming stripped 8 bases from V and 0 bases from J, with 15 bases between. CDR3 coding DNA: TGTGCCAGCCGACGATGGACAGTAAGCACAGATACGCAGTATTTT. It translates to CASRRWTVSTDTQYF.

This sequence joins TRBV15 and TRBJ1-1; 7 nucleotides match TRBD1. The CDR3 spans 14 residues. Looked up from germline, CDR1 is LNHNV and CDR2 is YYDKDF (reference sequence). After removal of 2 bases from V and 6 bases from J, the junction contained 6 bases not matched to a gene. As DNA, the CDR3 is TGTGCCACCAGCAGACGGGGACAGTATCCTGAAGCTTTCTTT. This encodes CATSRRGQYPEAFF. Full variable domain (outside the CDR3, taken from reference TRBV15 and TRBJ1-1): DAMVIQNPRYQVTQFGKPVTLSCSQTLNHNVMYWYQQKSSQAPKLLFHYYDKDFNNEADTPDNFQSRRPNTSFCFLDIRSPGLGDTAMYLCATSRRGQYPEAFFGQGTRLTVV.